A selection of T cell receptor beta chains follows, all from one sample in a study of OX40 agonist ivuxolimab in advanced cancers. Repertoires were generated with immunoSEQ multiplex PCR, while TCRdb's copy carries only in-frame clones and drops some. The sample lists tens of thousands of clones, roughly 80% occurring once. The sample in question was CD4+ or CD8+ T cells sorted from blood, obtained in a trial of the OX40 agonist ivuxolimab. The receptors here all came from an adult with an advanced solid tumor such as melanoma, head and neck, liver or kidney cancer. The CDR3 runs from the conserved cysteine through the conserved F or W. A D gene is named only where the DNA matches it firmly. Expanded clones are given a class, and other clones once, few, many or no size at all.

TGTGCCAGCAGCTTCGTTGGGGTAGCAGATACGCAGTATTTT	CASSFVGVADTQYF	TRBV7-9	once	TRBJ2-3	NA
TGTGCCAGCTCACCAGCGGGGGACACTGAAGCTTTCTTT	CASSPAGDTEAFF	TRBV18	NA	TRBJ1-1	NA
TGCGCCAGCAGCCAACGACGCGGGGGGGAGACCCAGTACTTC	CASSQRRGGETQYF	TRBV4-1	NA	TRBJ2-5	TRBD2
TGCGCCAGCAGCTTGGGGTCGGGGGGGCCGAATGAGCAGTTCTTC	CASSLGSGGPNEQFF	TRBV5-1	NA	TRBJ2-1	TRBD2
TGTGCCAGTAGTATAGAACCCGGAGAGCAGTACTTC	CASSIEPGEQYF	TRBV19	NA	TRBJ2-7	NA
TGTGTCAGCAGTTTAAGTGCTGGCACAGATACGCAGTATTTT	CVSSLSAGTDTQYF	TRBV27	once	TRBJ2-3	NA
TGTGCCAGCAGCCATCTAAGCACCGGGGAGCTGTTTTTT	CASSHLSTGELFF	TRBV7-2	NA	TRBJ2-2	NA
TGTGCCAGCAGCGCCGACAGGGAGAGGTATGGCTACACCTTC	CASSADRERYGYTF	TRBV11-2	NA	TRBJ1-2	TRBD1
TGTGCCAGCAGCTTAGCCCAGACTAGAGGTTTAGATACGCAGTATTTT	CASSLAQTRGLDTQYF	TRBV11-2	NA	TRBJ2-3	NA
TGTGCCAGCAGCCCTCCGGCCGGGGAGCTGTTTTTT	CASSPPAGELFF	TRBV11-2	NA	TRBJ2-2	NA
TGTGCCAGCAGCCGGCAACCTGGAAACACCATATATTTT	CASSRQPGNTIYF	TRBV6-5	NA	TRBJ1-3	NA
TGTGCCAGCAGCACAGGGACCGTCAGCAATCAGCCCCAGCATTTT	CASSTGTVSNQPQHF	TRBV7-9	NA	TRBJ1-5	NA
TGTGCCAGCAGCTCCCCCCCTGCCCCCGGACAGGAGCAGTTCTTC	CASSSPPAPGQEQFF	TRBV7-3	NA	TRBJ2-1	NA
TGTGCCAGCAGGATGACAGGCCCGAACACTGAAGCTTTCTTT	CASRMTGPNTEAFF	TRBV6-1	NA	TRBJ1-1	NA
TGTGCCAGTAGCGGGCAAGAGACCCAGTACTTC	CASSGQETQYF	TRBV2	NA	TRBJ2-5	TRBD2
TGTGCCTGGAGGCGGCCCAGGTACTCCACAGATACGCAGTATTTT	CAWRRPRYSTDTQYF	TRBV30	once	TRBJ2-3	NA
TGTGCCAGTAGTATCGGTTACGGAAGAAATGAAAAACTGTTTTTT	CASSIGYGRNEKLFF	TRBV19	NA	TRBJ1-4	NA
TGTGCCAGCTCGCGCGGAGAGGCGCCGGCAGAGACCCAGTACTTC	CASSRGEAPAETQYF	TRBV18	NA	TRBJ2-5	NA
TGTGCCAGCTCCCAGGGGTCGGTCACTGAAGCTTTCTTT	CASSQGSVTEAFF	TRBV6-1	few	TRBJ1-1	NA
TGTGCCAGCAGTACGTCCGGTCCTGGGAAACTGTTTTTT	CASSTSGPGKLFF	TRBV11-2	NA	TRBJ1-4	NA
TGTGCCAGCAGCCCATCAGTCCAGGACAATGAGCAGTTCTTC	CASSPSVQDNEQFF	TRBV7-3	NA	TRBJ2-1	NA
TGTGCCAGCAGCGCAGGGGGCGGAGAGACCCAGTACTTC	CASSAGGGETQYF	TRBV2	NA	TRBJ2-5	TRBD1
TGTGCCAGCAGCTTAGTTGGCCAGGGAGGGTATGGCTACACCTTC	CASSLVGQGGYGYTF	TRBV7-8	NA	TRBJ1-2	NA
TGTGCCAGCAGCACGAGAGGACAGGGGGCAACGTTGGAGCAGTACTTC	CASSTRGQGATLEQYF	TRBV5-5	NA	TRBJ2-7	TRBD1
TGCGCCAGCAGCCCAGGCGTTAGCGGGGGGGCTGGGGAGACCCAGTACTTC	CASSPGVSGGAGETQYF	TRBV5-1	NA	TRBJ2-5	TRBD2
TGCGCCAGCAGCTTTAACCAGAACACTGAAGCTTTCTTT	CASSFNQNTEAFF	TRBV5-1	NA	TRBJ1-1	NA
TGCGCCAGCAGCTTGGTGTGGGCGGACCGGGGGGCCAACGTCCTGACTTTC	CASSLVWADRGANVLTF	TRBV5-1	NA	TRBJ2-6	NA
TGTGCCAGCAGCGAGGGGGAGGGGTGGAGGCCCCAGCATTTT	CASSEGEGWRPQHF	TRBV28	NA	TRBJ1-5	NA
TGTGCCAGCACCTCCAGGGCAGGCGTGAACACCGGGGAGCTGTTTTTT	CASTSRAGVNTGELFF	TRBV7-9	NA	TRBJ2-2	NA
TGTGCCAGCAGTTTGGAGGGGCACTTACAAGATACGCAGTATTTT	CASSLEGHLQDTQYF	TRBV27	once	TRBJ2-3	NA
TGTGCCAGCAGCTTAAATGGGGATGGGGGGCAGCATTTT	CASSLNGDGGQHF	TRBV7-2	NA	TRBJ1-5	NA
TGTGCCAGCAGCTTGGGGGCAGGTGAAAACACCATATATTTT	CASSLGAGENTIYF	TRBV7-9	NA	TRBJ1-3	NA
TGTGCCAGCAGTGACTCGAGTAGGGGGCCCTCCTCCTACGAGCAGTACTTC	CASSDSSRGPSSYEQYF	TRBV6-4	NA	TRBJ2-7	TRBD1
TGTGCCAGCTCAGCCATGGAGGGGGGCAACCACAATGAGCAGTTCTTC	CASSAMEGGNHNEQFF	TRBV18	NA	TRBJ2-1	NA
TGTGCCAGCAGCCTCAGGGATGGAGATGGCTACACCTTC	CASSLRDGDGYTF	TRBV5-5	NA	TRBJ1-2	NA
TGTGCCATCAGTGAGGGAGGGGTCCCCTATGGCTACACCTTC	CAISEGGVPYGYTF	TRBV10-3	NA	TRBJ1-2	NA
TGTGCCAGCTCCCTAGCGGGGGGGACAGATACGCAGTATTTT	CASSLAGGTDTQYF	TRBV2	NA	TRBJ2-3	TRBD2
TGCGCCAGCAGCACCGGGGACACTGAAGCTTTCTTT	CASSTGDTEAFF	TRBV5-1	NA	TRBJ1-1	NA
TGTGCCAGCAGCTCCCTGACAGGGATTAATTCACCCCTCCACTTT	CASSSLTGINSPLHF	TRBV7-2	NA	TRBJ1-6	TRBD1
TGTGCCAGTAGTATCGGACAGCCTAAAGTAGGATCACCCCTCCACTTT	CASSIGQPKVGSPLHF	TRBV19	NA	TRBJ1-6	NA
TGTGCCAGCAGTTACCGCGACAGTTCCTACAATGAGCAGTTCTTC	CASSYRDSSYNEQFF	TRBV6-5	NA	TRBJ2-1	NA
TGTGCCAGCAGCTTGGGACAGCTGGATCAAGCTTTCTTT	CASSLGQLDQAFF	TRBV6-5	NA	TRBJ1-1	TRBD1
TGTGCCATCAGTGGTAACAATAATAACACCATATATTTT	CAISGNNNNTIYF	TRBV10-3	NA	TRBJ1-3	NA
TGCAGCGTTGGGGCAGGGACCACAGATACGCAGTATTTT	CSVGAGTTDTQYF	TRBV29-1	NA	TRBJ2-3	NA
TGTGCCAGCAGCCCCGGTCCGGACAGGTCGGGCTACACCTTC	CASSPGPDRSGYTF	TRBV7-2	NA	TRBJ1-2	TRBD1
TGTGCCAGCAGCTTAGAGTTGTCGACAGCTTACGAGCAGTACTTC	CASSLELSTAYEQYF	TRBV7-2	NA	TRBJ2-7	NA
TGTGCCAGCAGTGAAAGAGGGGGACAGGGGCAAGGCTACACCTTC	CASSERGGQGQGYTF	TRBV2	few	TRBJ1-2	TRBD1
TGTGCCAGCAGAGGGGCCGGTACAGATACGCAGTATTTT	CASRGAGTDTQYF	TRBV7-2	NA	TRBJ2-3	NA
TGTGCCAGCAGCCTAGTTAGGGACAGGAAAAATCAGCCCCAGCATTTT	CASSLVRDRKNQPQHF	TRBV7-8	NA	TRBJ1-5	TRBD1
TGCGCCAGCAGCCAAGATCAGGGGGCCAACTATGGCTACACCTTC	CASSQDQGANYGYTF	TRBV4-3	once	TRBJ1-2	TRBD1